This T cell receptor beta chain was recovered during a study of T cell repertoires in cytomegalovirus infection. Overall study context: CMV epitopes in the study were HLA-C-restricted (recently identified) and HLA-B-restricted (well studied). It can be stated that public TCR beta signatures indicated CMV infection as well as a matching HLA type.

TCRdb itself ran the reads through MiXCR, one entry per CDR3 protein. This sample has hundreds of thousands of distinct CDR3 sequences, with around a third found just once. As to this clonotype: Antigen: not known.

The CDR3 spans 11 residues. CDR1 and CDR2 from the germline V gene are SGHTA and FQGNSA. V was shortened by 5 bases and J by 5 bases, with 5 bases between the two germline ends. The specimen was cultured PBMCs, collected from culture after CMV antigen stimulation. This receptor was taken from a human donor in good health (CMV status not recorded). Some clones in this sample may be carry-over from other donors' samples. The chain joins TRBV7-2 to TRBJ2-3, with D hard to call. This chain's CDR3 is CASSAKDTQYF. In DNA form, the CDR3 reads TGTGCCAGCAGCGCCAAAGATACGCAGTATTTT.